These 4 T cell receptor beta chains were all obtained from the same sample, sequenced in a study of shared clonotypes between healthy human individuals. The assay was immunoSEQ multiplex PCR, and TCRdb's table has in-frame clones only and misses some. The sample yields approximately 940,000 clones, around 80% seen once. Input material: memory CD4+ T cells sorted from blood. The subset is: CD45RA-negative fraction. The receptors shown here come from a young man in good health.

There are many counts of this clone. The genes are TRBV11-2 and TRBJ1-2; D remains ambiguous. The CDR3 extends over 12 amino acids. V dropped 0 bases and J dropped 6 bases, with 5 bases sitting between them. Germline V gene data show CDR1 as SGHAT and CDR2 as FQNNGV. The CDR3: CASSLDRDGYTF. The CDR3 DNA follows: TGTGCCAGCAGCTTAGATAGGGATGGCTACACCTTC.

A few counts support this clone. Other DNA sequences in the sample encode the same CDR3. Here the CDR3 DNA reads TGTGCCAGTAGTCTCGACAGGGCTGGAAACACCATATATTTT. It codes for CASSLDRAGNTIYF. V and J are TRBV19 and TRBJ1-3; 7 bases are a match to TRBD1. This CDR3 is built from 14 residues. Germline CDR1 and CDR2: LNHDA and SQIVND (reference sequence). Trimming cost V 5 bases and J 2 bases; bases outside gene matches: 3.

This CDR3 reads CASSPRPAGGTGELFF. The CDR3 DNA reads TGTGCCAGCTCACCACGTCCAGCAGGGGGCACCGGGGAGCTGTTTTTT. The chain joins TRBV18 to TRBJ2-2, with 7 bases matching TRBD1. This CDR3 is built from 16 residues. The V and J ends lost 1 base and 4 bases, in that order; junction bases with no gene match: 6. Germline V gene lookup returns CDR1 KGHSH and CDR2 LQKENI.

This clone was observed a handful of times. This chain connects TRBV7-2 to TRBJ2-5, with 11 bases fitting TRBD2. Germline trimming cut 2 bases from V and 7 bases from J; bases unmatched to any gene: 12. The CDR3 contains 17 residues. Germline lookup yields CDR1 SGHTA and CDR2 FQGNSA. Here the CDR3 reads CASSLLPSGRSSGTQYF. DNA for the CDR3: TGTGCCAGCAGCTTATTGCCTAGCGGGAGGTCGTCGGGGACCCAGTACTTC.